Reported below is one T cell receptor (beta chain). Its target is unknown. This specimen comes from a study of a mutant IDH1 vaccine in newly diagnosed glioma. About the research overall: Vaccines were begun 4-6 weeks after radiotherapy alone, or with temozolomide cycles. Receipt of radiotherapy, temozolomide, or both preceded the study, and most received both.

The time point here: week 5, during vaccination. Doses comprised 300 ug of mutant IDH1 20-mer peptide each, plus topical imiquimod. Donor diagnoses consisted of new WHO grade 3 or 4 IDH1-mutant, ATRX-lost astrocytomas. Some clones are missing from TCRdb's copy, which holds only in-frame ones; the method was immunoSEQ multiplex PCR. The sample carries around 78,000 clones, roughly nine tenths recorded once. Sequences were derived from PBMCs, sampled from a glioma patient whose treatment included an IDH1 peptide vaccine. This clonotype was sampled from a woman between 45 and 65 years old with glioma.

CDR3 in amino acids: CASSLLQGPNQPQHF. In DNA form, the CDR3 reads TGTGCCAGCAGCCTGCTGCAGGGTCCGAATCAGCCCCAGCATTTT. The chain recombines TRBV5-6 with TRBJ1-5; D perhaps matches TRBD1 (5 bases). CDR3 length: 15 residues. Per germline, CDR1 SGHDT and CDR2 YYEEEE. Trimming pared 4 bases from V and 4 bases from J, leaving 15 bases between.